This entry concerns a single T cell receptor (beta chain). Its antigen remains unidentified. Sequencing used immunoSEQ multiplex PCR; TCRdb keeps in-frame clones, though not all of them. The sample lists 7,500 to 8,500 clones; about four fifths were seen once. The entry originates in a study of OX40 agonist ivuxolimab in advanced cancers. Study at large: Ivuxolimab, an antibody acting as an agonist of OX40 (CD134), was used to treat patients. Of mixed ages from about 23 to 90 and averaging roughly 64 years, the group was approximately 80% male.

Germline loops: CDR1 SGHAT, CDR2 FQNNGV. The length of the CDR3 is 14 residues. V lost 5 bases, J lost 1 base, and 10 bases lay in between. Study-wide results and limits: There was clonal expansion of CD4+ and CD8+ blood T cells by week 6 at 0.1 to 3.0 mg/kg.

The rearrangement uses TRBV11-2 and TRBJ2-3; D may be TRBD2 (5 bases). The sequence was obtained from an adult with an advanced solid tumor such as melanoma, head and neck, liver or kidney cancer. Sequenced material: CD4+ or CD8+ T cells sorted from blood, taken in a trial of the OX40 agonist ivuxolimab. The CDR3, as DNA: TGTGCCAGCAGCAAAGACGGGGGCACAGATACGCAGTATTTT. Its translation is CASSKDGGTDTQYF.